This section outlines one T cell receptor (beta chain) sequence together with its context. Its antigen is as yet unknown. Some clones are missing from TCRdb's copy, which holds only in-frame ones; the method was immunoSEQ multiplex PCR. The data contain under 150,000 clones, roughly 91% of them singletons. Germline CDR1 reads KGHSY; CDR2 reads FQNENV. The V gene lost 0 bases and the J gene lost 0 bases, with 9 bases spanning the gap. This CDR3 contains 15 residues. The sample belongs to a study of graft-versus-host responses after intestinal transplantation. Material: unstimulated CD4+ T cells sorted from spleen or lymph node cells, obtained before intestinal transplant. This receptor was obtained from a human donor who received an intestinal transplant. The rearrangement uses TRBV16 and TRBJ2-7; D gene ambiguous. The CDR3 here is CASSQSHGSSYEQYF. The CDR3 region has the DNA TGTGCCAGCAGCCAATCACACGGAAGCTCCTACGAGCAGTACTTC.